A single sample is the source of the 4 T cell receptor beta chains below, sequenced in a study of CD8+CD57+ T cells in acquired aplastic anemia. An expansion of CD8+CD57+ cells by flow cytometry had been shown in patients chosen for sequencing. The TCR beta profiling, which covered VDJ combination and CDR3 sequence, was carried out using genomic DNA as the template. One entry per CDR3 protein results from TCRdb running MiXCR on the reads. The repertoire holds approximately 200,000 distinct CDR3 sequences, with roughly 45% as singletons. The specimen was sorted CD4+, CD8+, or CD8+CD57+ T cells (not recorded which) from PBMCs. These receptors all come from a human donor with aplastic anemia.

The V and J genes are TRBV19 and TRBJ1-5; D is possibly TRBD1 (6 bases). Per the germline V gene, CDR1 is LNHDA and CDR2 is SQIVND (reference sequence). The CDR3 has 15 amino acids. The ends were cut back, 5 bases at V and 8 bases at J, with 19 bases in the middle. The CDR3 protein is CASSFWGAPSEPQHF. DNA for the CDR3: TGTGCCAGTAGTTTCTGGGGGGCCCCCAGTGAGCCCCAGCATTTT.

The V and J genes are TRBV24-1 and TRBJ2-5; D not certain. CDR1 and CDR2 from the germline V gene are KGHDR and SFDVKD. V was shortened by 7 bases and J by 0 bases, with 20 bases between the two germline ends. There are 17 residues in the CDR3. CDR3 in DNA: TGTGCCACCAGCACTAATGGACGGAGACTTTACCAAGAGACCCAGTACTTC. Amino acids: CATSTNGRRLYQETQYF.

The V and J genes are TRBV19 and TRBJ2-5; D is undetermined. Trimming left V 3 bases short and J 7 bases short, with 6 bases between. The CDR3 sequence is 11 residues long. The germline V gene has CDR1 LNHDA and CDR2 SQIVND (reference sequence). The CDR3, as DNA: TGTGCCAGTAGTATTTCGGGGACCCAGTACTTC. Translated, it gives CASSISGTQYF.

Turning to this clonotype: A much larger clone lies a single base off, so this may be a read error. The V and J genes are TRBV5-1 and TRBJ2-7, with D perhaps matching TRBD1 (6 bases). Germline V gene sequence: CDR1 SGHRS, CDR2 YFSETQ. Trimming took off 4 bases at V and 3 bases at J, with 11 bases between the two ends. The CDR3 is made up of 13 amino acids. The CDR3 region has the DNA TGCGCCAGCAGCCCACAGGGCAACTACGAGCAGTACTTC. It specifies CASSPQGNYEQYF.